The clone carrying this T cell receptor beta chain was counted only a few times. Its specificity is not known. These data belong to a study of regulatory T cells in long-lasting Graves disease. Relying on iRepertoire HTBI primers and Arm-PCR of CDR3 regions, the team built TCR beta libraries. TCRdb called the multiplex PCR reads again in MiXCR, with one record for every CDR3 protein. Among roughly 610,000 distinct CDR3 sequences listed, about 15% were seen once. The junction had 10 bases not matched to a gene; V was cut back by 6 bases and J by 10 bases. Germline V gene lookup returns CDR1 SGHRS and CDR2 YFSETQ. There are 14 residues in the CDR3. Noted time point: newly diagnosed GD, antithyroid drugs for less than 3 months. The TCR library was made from RNA extracted from PBMCs. In each case, Graves' disease was diagnosed per American Thyroid Association guidelines. Regarding the study as a whole: Persistent disease exhibited a predilection for TRBV28, TRBJ1-2 and TRBJ2-5.

This sample also belongs to another study, concerning T cells in Graves' hyperthyroidism and ophthalmopathy. That investigation notes: Among the patients, aged 18 to 65, hyperthyroidism was newly diagnosed and had lasted under 2 months.

This clonotype originated in a man aged 18 to 29 with Graves disease. The chain carries TRBV5-1 and TRBJ1-6, with 7 bases lining up with TRBD1. Sequenced material: peripheral blood mononuclear cells (PBMCs), taken at new diagnosis, from a patient treated with antithyroid drugs. The CDR3 spells CASKWRQGESPLHF. In DNA, the CDR3 is TGCGCCAGCAAATGGAGACAGGGAGAATCACCCCTCCACTTT.